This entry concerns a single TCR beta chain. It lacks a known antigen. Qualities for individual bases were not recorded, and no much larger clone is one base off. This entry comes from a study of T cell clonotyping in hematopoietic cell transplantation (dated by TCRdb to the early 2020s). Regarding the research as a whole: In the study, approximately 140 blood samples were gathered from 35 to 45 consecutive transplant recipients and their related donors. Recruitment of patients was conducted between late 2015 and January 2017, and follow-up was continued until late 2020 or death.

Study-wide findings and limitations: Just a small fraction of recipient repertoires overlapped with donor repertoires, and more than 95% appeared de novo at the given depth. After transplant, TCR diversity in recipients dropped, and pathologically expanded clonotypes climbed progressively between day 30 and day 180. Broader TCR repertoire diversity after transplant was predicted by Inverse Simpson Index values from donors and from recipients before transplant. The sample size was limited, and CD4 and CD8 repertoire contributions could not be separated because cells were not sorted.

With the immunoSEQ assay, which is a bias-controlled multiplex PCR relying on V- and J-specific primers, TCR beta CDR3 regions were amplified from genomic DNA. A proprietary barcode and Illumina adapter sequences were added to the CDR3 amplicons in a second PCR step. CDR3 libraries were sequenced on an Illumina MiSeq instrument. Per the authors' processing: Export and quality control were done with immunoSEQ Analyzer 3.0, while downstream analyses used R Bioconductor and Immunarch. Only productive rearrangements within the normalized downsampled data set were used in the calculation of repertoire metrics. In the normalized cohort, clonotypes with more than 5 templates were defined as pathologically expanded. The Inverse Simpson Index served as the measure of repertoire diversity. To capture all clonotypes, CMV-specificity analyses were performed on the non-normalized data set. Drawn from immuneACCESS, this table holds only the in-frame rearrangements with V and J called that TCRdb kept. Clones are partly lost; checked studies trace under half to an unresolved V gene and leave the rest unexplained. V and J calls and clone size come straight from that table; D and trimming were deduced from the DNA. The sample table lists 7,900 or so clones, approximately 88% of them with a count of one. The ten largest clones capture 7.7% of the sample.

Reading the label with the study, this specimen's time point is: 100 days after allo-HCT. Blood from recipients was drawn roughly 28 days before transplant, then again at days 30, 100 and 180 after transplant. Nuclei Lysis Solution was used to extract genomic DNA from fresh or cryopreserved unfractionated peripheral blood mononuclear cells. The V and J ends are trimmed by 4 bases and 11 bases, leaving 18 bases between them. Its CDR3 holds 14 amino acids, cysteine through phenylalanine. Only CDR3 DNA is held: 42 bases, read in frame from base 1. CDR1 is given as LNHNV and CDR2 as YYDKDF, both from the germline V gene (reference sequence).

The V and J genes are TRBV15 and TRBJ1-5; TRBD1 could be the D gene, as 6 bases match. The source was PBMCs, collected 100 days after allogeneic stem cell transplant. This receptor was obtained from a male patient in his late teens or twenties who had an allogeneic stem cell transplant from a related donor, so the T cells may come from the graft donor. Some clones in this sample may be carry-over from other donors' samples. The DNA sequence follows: TGTGCCACCAGCACGGCGGACAGACTCACGGCCCAGCATTTT. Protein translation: CATSTADRLTAQHF.